These 2 T cell receptor beta chains share one sample of origin, sequenced in a study of blood T cell repertoires in COVID-19. Libraries were prepared by immunoSEQ multiplex PCR; TCRdb keeps only in-frame clonotypes and omits some of them. The table shows some 66,000 clones, with over 80% occurring only once. Sequenced material: peripheral blood. These receptors were taken from a human donor in a cohort sampled during active COVID-19.

The chain recombines TRBV6-2 or TRBV6-3 with TRBJ1-5; TRBD1 is a possible D gene (6 bases). This CDR3 contains 13 residues. V lost 5 bases and J 4 bases, leaving 9 bases between the germline ends. CDR1 MNHEY and CDR2 SVGEGT come from the germline V gene. CDR3 protein: CASSRDTNQPQHF. The CDR3 DNA sequence: TGTGCCAGCAGTCGGGACACAAATCAGCCCCAGCATTTT.

V usage is TRBV9 and J usage is TRBJ2-7, with D possibly matching TRBD2 (6 bases). Germline V CDR1 and CDR2: SGDLS, YYNGEE. Trimming stripped 4 bases from V and 2 bases from J, with 19 bases between. This CDR3 contains 16 residues. This CDR3 is CASSLLPASETYEQYF. The CDR3 DNA reads TGTGCCAGCAGCCTACTACCGGCTAGCGAAACCTACGAGCAGTACTTC.